These 2 T cell receptor beta chains share one sample of origin, sequenced in a study of T cells in localized non-small cell lung cancer. The table came from immunoSEQ multiplex PCR; TCRdb's copy has only in-frame clones and leaves some out. The data show just under 1,000 clones, approximately 25% seen once. Sequences were derived from normal lung tissue next to the tumor, sampled before any cancer treatment. Source of these receptors: a woman between 40 and 69 years old with stage III lung adenocarcinoma.

This chain links TRBV5-1 with TRBJ1-1; 8 nucleotides align to TRBD1. J was trimmed by 3 bases and V by 3 bases; bases with no gene match: 10. The CDR3 is made up of 16 amino acids. The V gene's germline CDR1 is SGHRS and CDR2 YFSETQ. CDR3 nucleotides: TGCGCCAGCAGCTGGTATTCCGGGACAGGCGACACTGAAGCTTTCTTT. Translation: CASSWYSGTGDTEAFF.

V gene TRBV19 combines with J gene TRBJ2-2; TRBD2 agrees at 8 bases. This CDR3 spans 15 amino acids. The germline CDR1 and CDR2 sequences are LNHDA and SQIVND (reference sequence). The trim removed 9 bases at V and 4 bases at J, leaving 10 bases unmatched. DNA of the CDR3: TGTGCCAGCCACCAAGCGGGGGTGGGCACCGGGGAGCTGTTTTTT. Its protein is CASHQAGVGTGELFF.